Listed here are 5 T cell receptor beta chains from one sample, sequenced in a study of Ad26.COV2.S vaccination and SARS-CoV-2 variants. Sequencing used immunoSEQ multiplex PCR; TCRdb keeps in-frame clones, though not all of them. The repertoire consists of fewer than 150,000 clones, with roughly 90% occurring once and the leading ten covering 4.5% to 6%. The sequences come from peripheral blood, collected after recovery from COVID-19. The origin of the receptors is a human donor who had recovered from COVID-19.

This chain connects TRBV7-2 to TRBJ2-2; the D is unclear. Germline V lookup: CDR1 SGHTA, CDR2 FQGNSA. The V end lost 1 base, the J end lost 1 base, and 4 bases lay between the germline ends. CDR3 size: 14 residues. In DNA, the CDR3 is TGTGCCAGCAGCTTAGGACAGAACACCGGGGAGCTGTTTTTT. It translates to CASSLGQNTGELFF.

The table lists this clone with a few counts. This chain uses TRBV21-1 with TRBJ2-7; the table's D gene call, TRBD1, was not cross checked with the DNA. TRBV21-1 is annotated as a pseudogene. This CDR3 has 16 amino acids. The CDR3 DNA follows: TGTGCCAGCAGCAAAAGTGTTGAGACAGGGACCTACGAGCAGTACTTC. It specifies CASSKSVETGTYEQYF.

The V call is TRBV28, the J call TRBJ1-1; no clear D gene. Between the trimmed V and J ends, which lost 7 bases and 5 bases, there was a span of 11 bases. The CDR3 spans 12 residues. The germline V gene has CDR1 MDHEN and CDR2 SYDVKM. CDR3 loop: CASTLGGTEAFF. In nucleotides, the CDR3 is TGTGCCAGCACCCTCGGAGGGACTGAAGCTTTCTTT.

This chain joins TRBV11-2 and TRBJ2-1; 9 bases are shared with TRBD1. Germline V gives CDR1 SGHAT, CDR2 FQNNGV. The CDR3 consists of 16 residues. V dropped 4 bases and J dropped 6; count of bases not matched to a gene: 10. CDR3 coding DNA: TGTGCCAGCAGCTCCCTATGGGACAGGGTAACCAATGAGCAGTTCTTC. Encoded protein: CASSSLWDRVTNEQFF. The whole variable domain, filled in from reference TRBV11-2 and TRBJ2-1, reads EAGVAQSPRYKIIEKRQSVAFWCNPISGHATLYWYQQILGQGPKLLIQFQNNGVVDDSQLPKDRFSAERLKGVDSTLKIQPAKLEDSAVYLCASSSLWDRVTNEQFFGPGTRLTVL.

The chain employs TRBV28 and TRBJ1-1; D unresolved. This CDR3 contains 11 residues. CDR1 and CDR2 (germline): MDHEN, SYDVKM. The V gene lost 2 bases and the J gene lost 14 bases, with 12 bases spanning the gap. CDR3 coding DNA: TGTGCCAGCAGTTTAGGTCAGGCAAGGTTCTTT. It encodes CASSLGQARFF. The full variable domain, its missing parts supplied by reference TRBV28 and TRBJ1-1, is DVKVTQSSRYLVKRTGEKVFLECVQDMDHENMFWYRQDPGLGLRLIYFSYDVKMKEKGDIPEGYSVSREKKERFSLILESASTNQTSMYLCASSLGQARFFGQGTRLTVV.